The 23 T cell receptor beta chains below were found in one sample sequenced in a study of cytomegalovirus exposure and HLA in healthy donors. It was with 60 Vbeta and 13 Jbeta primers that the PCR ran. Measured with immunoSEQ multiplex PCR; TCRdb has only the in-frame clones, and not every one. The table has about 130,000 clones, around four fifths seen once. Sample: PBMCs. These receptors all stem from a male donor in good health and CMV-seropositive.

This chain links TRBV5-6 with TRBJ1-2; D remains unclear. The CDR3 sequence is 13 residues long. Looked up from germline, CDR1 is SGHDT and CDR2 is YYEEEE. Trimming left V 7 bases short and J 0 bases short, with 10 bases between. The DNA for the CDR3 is TGTGCCAGCCAGGAAACGACTAACTATGGCTACACCTTC. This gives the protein CASQETTNYGYTF.

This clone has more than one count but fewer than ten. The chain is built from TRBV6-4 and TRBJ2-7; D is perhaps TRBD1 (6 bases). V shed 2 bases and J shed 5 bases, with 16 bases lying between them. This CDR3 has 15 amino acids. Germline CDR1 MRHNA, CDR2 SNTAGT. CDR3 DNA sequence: TGTGCCAGCAGTGACATTGGACAGAGTAGCCACGAGCAGTACTTC. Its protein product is CASSDIGQSSHEQYF.

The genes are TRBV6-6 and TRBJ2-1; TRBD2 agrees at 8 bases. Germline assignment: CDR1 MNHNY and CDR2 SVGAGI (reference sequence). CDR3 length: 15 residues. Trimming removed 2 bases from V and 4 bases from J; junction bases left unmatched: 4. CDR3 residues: CASSYEAGAYNEQFF. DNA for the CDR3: TGTGCCAGCAGTTACGAAGCGGGGGCTTACAATGAGCAGTTCTTC.

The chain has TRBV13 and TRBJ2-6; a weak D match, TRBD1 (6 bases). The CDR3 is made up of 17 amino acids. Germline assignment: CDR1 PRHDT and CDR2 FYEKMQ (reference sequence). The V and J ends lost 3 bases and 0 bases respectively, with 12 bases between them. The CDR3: CASSLRQAGSGANVLTF. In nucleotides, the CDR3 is TGTGCCAGCAGCTTGAGACAGGCCGGCTCTGGGGCCAACGTCCTGACTTTC. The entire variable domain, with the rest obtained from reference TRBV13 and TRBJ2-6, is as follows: AAGVIQSPRHLIKEKRETATLKCYPIPRHDTVYWYQQGPGQDPQFLISFYEKMQSDKGSIPDRFSAQQFSDYHSELNMSSLELGDSALYFCASSLRQAGSGANVLTFGAGSRLTVL.

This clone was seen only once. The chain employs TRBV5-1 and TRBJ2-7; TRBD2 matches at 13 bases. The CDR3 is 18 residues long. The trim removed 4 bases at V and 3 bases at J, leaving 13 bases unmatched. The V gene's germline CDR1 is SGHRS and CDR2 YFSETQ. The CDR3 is CASSPRGTSGIVSYEQYF. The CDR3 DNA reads TGCGCCAGCAGCCCTAGAGGGACTAGCGGGATTGTAAGCTACGAGCAGTACTTC. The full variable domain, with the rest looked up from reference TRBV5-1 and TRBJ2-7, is KAGVTQTPRYLIKTRGQQVTLSCSPISGHRSVSWYQQTPGQGLQFLFEYFSETQRNKGNFPGRFSGRQFSNSRSEMNVSTLELGDSALYLCASSPRGTSGIVSYEQYFGPGTRLTVT.

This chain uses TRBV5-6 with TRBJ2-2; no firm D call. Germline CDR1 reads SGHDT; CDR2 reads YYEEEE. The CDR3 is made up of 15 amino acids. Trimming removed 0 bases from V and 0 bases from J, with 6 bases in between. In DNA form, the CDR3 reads TGTGCCAGCAGCTTGGGGGCGTCGAACACCGGGGAGCTGTTTTTT. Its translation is CASSLGASNTGELFF.

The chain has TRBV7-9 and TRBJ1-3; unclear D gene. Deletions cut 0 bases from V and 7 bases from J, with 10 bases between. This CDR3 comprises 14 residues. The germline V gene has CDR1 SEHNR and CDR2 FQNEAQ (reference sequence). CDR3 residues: CASSLAGRGNTIYF. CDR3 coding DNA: TGTGCCAGCAGCTTAGCAGGGCGAGGGAACACCATATATTTT.

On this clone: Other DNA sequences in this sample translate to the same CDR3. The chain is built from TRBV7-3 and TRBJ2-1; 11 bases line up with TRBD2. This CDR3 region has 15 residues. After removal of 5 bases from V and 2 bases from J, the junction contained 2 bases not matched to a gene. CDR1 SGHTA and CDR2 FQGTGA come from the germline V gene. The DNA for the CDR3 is TGTGCCAGCAGCCAGACTAGCGGGACCTACAATGAGCAGTTCTTC. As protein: CASSQTSGTYNEQFF.

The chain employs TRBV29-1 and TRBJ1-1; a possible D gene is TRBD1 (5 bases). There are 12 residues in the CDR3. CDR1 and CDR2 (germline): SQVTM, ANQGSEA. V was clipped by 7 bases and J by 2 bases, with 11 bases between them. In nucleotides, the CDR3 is TGCAGCGCCCATACAGGAAACACTGAAGCTTTCTTT. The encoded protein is CSAHTGNTEAFF.

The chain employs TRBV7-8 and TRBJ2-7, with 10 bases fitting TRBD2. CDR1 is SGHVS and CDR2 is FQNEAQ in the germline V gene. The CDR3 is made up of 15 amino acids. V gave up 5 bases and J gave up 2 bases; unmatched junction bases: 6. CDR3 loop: CASSPTSGKPYEQYF. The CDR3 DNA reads TGTGCCAGCAGCCCTACTAGCGGGAAACCCTACGAGCAGTACTTC.

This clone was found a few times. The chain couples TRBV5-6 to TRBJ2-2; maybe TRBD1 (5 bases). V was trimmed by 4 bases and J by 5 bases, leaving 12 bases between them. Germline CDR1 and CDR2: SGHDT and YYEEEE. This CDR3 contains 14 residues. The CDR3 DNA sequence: TGTGCCAGCAGCCTTACAGGTCCTACCGGGGAGCTGTTTTTT. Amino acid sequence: CASSLTGPTGELFF.

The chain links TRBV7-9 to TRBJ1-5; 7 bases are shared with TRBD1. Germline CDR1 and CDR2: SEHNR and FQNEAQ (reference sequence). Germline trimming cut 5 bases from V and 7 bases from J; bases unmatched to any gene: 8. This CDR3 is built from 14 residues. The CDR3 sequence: CASSNNRGGQPQHF. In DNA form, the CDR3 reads TGTGCCAGCAGCAACAACAGGGGTGGCCAGCCCCAGCATTTT.

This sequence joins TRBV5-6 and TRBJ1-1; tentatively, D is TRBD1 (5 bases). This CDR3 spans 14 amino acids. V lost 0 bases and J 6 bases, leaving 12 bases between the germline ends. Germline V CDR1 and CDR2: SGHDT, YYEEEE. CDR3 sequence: CASSLGGLISEAFF. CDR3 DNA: TGTGCCAGCAGCTTGGGGGGCCTAATCTCTGAAGCTTTCTTT.

CDR3 bases: TGCAGCGTTGAAGATTCAGGGGGCCCTGTCGGCTACACCTTC. Translating gives CSVEDSGGPVGYTF. V gene TRBV29-1 combines with J gene TRBJ1-2, with TRBD1 matching 8 bases. This CDR3 comprises 14 residues. The trim removed 0 bases at V and 8 bases at J, leaving 8 bases unmatched. Germline values: CDR1 SQVTM, CDR2 ANQGSEA.

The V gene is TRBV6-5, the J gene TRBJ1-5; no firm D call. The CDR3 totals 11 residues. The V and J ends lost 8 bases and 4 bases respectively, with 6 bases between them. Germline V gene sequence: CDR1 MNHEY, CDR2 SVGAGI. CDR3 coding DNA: TGTGCCAGCGGGGAGAATCAGCCCCAGCATTTT. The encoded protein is CASGENQPQHF.

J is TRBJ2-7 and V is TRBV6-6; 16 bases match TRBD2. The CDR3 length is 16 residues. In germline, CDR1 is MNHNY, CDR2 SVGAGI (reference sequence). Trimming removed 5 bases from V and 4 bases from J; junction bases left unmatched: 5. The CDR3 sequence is CASSAGLAGGPYEQYF. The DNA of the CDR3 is TGTGCCAGCAGTGCGGGACTAGCGGGAGGGCCGTACGAGCAGTACTTC.

The CDR3 DNA reads TGTGCCAGCAGCCCCGGCGGGGGCAGGGACACTGAAGCTTTCTTT. It encodes CASSPGGGRDTEAFF. The chain employs TRBV7-9 and TRBJ1-1; D is perhaps TRBD1 (6 bases). CDR3 length equals 15 residues. The germline V and J ends were trimmed by 5 bases and 3 bases, with 16 bases remaining between them. Per germline, CDR1 SEHNR and CDR2 FQNEAQ (reference sequence).

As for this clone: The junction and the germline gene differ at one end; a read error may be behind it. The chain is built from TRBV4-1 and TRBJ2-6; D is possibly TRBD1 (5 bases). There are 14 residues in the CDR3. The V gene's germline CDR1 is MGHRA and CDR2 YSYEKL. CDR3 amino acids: CASRPISGANGLTF. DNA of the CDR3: TGCGCCAGCAGACCCATCTCTGGGGCCAACGGCCTGACTTTC.

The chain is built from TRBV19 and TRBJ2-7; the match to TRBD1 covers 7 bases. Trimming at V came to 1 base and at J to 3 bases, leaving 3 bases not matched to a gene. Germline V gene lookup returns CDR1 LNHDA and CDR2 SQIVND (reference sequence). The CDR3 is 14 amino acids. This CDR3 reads CASSIGPGGYEQYF. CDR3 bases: TGTGCCAGTAGTATAGGGCCAGGGGGCTACGAGCAGTACTTC.

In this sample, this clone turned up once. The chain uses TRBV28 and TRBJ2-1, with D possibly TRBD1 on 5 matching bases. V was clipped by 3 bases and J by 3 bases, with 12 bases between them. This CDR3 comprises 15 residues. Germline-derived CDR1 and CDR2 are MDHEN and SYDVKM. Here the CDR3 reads CASSFRGRSYNEQFF. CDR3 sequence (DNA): TGTGCCAGCAGTTTTAGGGGAAGAAGCTACAATGAGCAGTTCTTC.

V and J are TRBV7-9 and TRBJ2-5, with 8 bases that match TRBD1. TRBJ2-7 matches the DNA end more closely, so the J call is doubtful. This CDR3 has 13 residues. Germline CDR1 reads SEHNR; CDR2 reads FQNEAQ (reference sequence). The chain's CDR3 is CASRQGSSYEQYF. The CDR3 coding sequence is TGTGCCAGTCGACAGGGGAGCTCCTACGAGCAGTACTTC.

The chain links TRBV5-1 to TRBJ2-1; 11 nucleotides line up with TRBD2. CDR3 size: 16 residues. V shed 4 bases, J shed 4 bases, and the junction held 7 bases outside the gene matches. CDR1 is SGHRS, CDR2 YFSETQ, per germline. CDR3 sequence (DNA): TGCGCCAGCAGCAATCCCGGGACTAGCGGTTACAATGAGCAGTTCTTC. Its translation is CASSNPGTSGYNEQFF.

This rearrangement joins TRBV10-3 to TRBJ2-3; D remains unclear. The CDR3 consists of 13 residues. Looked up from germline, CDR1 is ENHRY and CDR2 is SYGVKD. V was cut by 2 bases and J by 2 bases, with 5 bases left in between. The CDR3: CAISEVFTDTQYF. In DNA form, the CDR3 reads TGTGCCATCAGTGAGGTCTTCACAGATACGCAGTATTTT.